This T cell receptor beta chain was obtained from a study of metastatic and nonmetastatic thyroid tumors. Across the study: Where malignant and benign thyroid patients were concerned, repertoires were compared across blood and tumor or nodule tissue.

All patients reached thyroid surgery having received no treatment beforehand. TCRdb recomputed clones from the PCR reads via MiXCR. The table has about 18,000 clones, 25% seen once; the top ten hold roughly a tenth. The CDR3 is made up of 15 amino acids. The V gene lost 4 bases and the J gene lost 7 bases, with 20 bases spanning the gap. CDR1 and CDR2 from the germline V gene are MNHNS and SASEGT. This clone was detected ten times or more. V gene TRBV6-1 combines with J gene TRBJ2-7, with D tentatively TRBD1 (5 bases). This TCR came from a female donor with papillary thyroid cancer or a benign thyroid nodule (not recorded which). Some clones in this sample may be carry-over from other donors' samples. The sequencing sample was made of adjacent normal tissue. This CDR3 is CASSVRGNNPGEQYF. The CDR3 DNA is TGTGCCAGCAGTGTTAGGGGAAACAACCCCGGGGAGCAGTACTTC.